Presented here are 23 T cell receptor beta chains from one specimen sequenced in a study of CD8 T cells in Susac syndrome. Random hexamers served to reverse transcribe roughly 0.45 to 1 ug RNA. TCRdb re-derived calls from the immunoSEQ multiplex PCR reads in MiXCR, one entry per CDR3 protein. The sample holds more than 85,000 distinct CDR3 sequences, approximately 96% seen once. The sequenced material came from CD4+ T cells from PBMCs. These receptors were obtained from a human donor in good health.

The V gene is TRBV5-1, the J gene TRBJ2-4; 8 bases align to TRBD2. V lost 6 bases to trimming and J lost 2 bases; unmatched junction nucleotides: 10. Germline CDR1 reads SGHRS; CDR2 reads YFSETQ. The CDR3 runs to 16 residues. The CDR3 DNA sequence: TGCGCCAGCACCCTCGCCGGGGGGGGCCCCAAAAACATTCAGTACTTC. Its protein is CASTLAGGGPKNIQYF.

This clonotype occurred once. The V gene is TRBV3-1, the J gene TRBJ2-4, with a weak D call TRBD2 (5 bases). Trimming left V 4 bases short and J 8 bases short, with 15 bases between. CDR1 and CDR2 (germline): LGHDT, YNNKEL (reference sequence). The CDR3 contains 14 residues. As DNA, the CDR3 is TGTGCCAGCAGCCGGGGAGTCAGGCGGGACATTCAGTACTTC. Translating it yields CASSRGVRRDIQYF.

The genes are TRBV3-1 and TRBJ1-1, with 7 bases aligning to TRBD1. J was trimmed by 0 bases and V by 3 bases; bases with no gene match: 4. CDR3 size: 15 residues. Germline assignment: CDR1 LGHDT and CDR2 YNNKEL (reference sequence). The chain's CDR3 is CASSHQGEMNTEAFF. DNA of the CDR3: TGTGCCAGCAGCCATCAGGGGGAAATGAACACTGAAGCTTTCTTT.

V usage is TRBV19 and J usage is TRBJ2-7; 7 bases fit TRBD1. The CDR3 is 14 amino acids. The V and J ends lost 8 bases and 0 bases, in that order; junction bases with no gene match: 7. The germline CDR1 and CDR2 sequences are LNHDA and SQIVND (reference sequence). In nucleotides, the CDR3 is TGTGCCAGTCGGACAGGCGGCAGCTCCTACGAGCAGTACTTC. Translation gives CASRTGGSSYEQYF.

This chain connects TRBV12-5 to TRBJ2-4; tentatively, D is TRBD2 (6 bases). The V end lost 3 bases, the J end lost 0 bases, and 18 bases lay between the germline ends. The length of the CDR3 is 18 residues. The germline CDR1 and CDR2 sequences are LGHNT and FRNRAP. The CDR3 sequence: CASGFPVGGTIAKNIQYF. CDR3 in DNA: TGTGCTAGTGGTTTCCCCGTTGGGGGGACCATAGCCAAAAACATTCAGTACTTC.

This chain uses TRBV20-1 with TRBJ2-4; D might be TRBD1 or TRBD2, each matching 5 bases. Germline V gene lookup returns CDR1 DFQATT and CDR2 SNEGSKA (reference sequence). CDR3 length: 17 amino acids. V lost 6 bases and J lost 0, with 21 bases in between. The CDR3 loop reads CSAAPGGAALAKNIQYF. CDR3 DNA: TGCAGTGCCGCCCCTGGGGGAGCAGCTCTAGCCAAAAACATTCAGTACTTC.

J is TRBJ1-2 and V is TRBV29-1, with 7 bases aligning to TRBD1. Losses at the gene ends were 3 bases for V and 4 bases for J; bases not matched to a gene: 5. Looked up from germline, CDR1 is SQVTM and CDR2 is ANQGSEA. The length of the CDR3 is 13 residues. The CDR3 sequence: CSVDWGQFYGYTF. The CDR3 region has the DNA TGCAGCGTTGATTGGGGACAGTTCTATGGCTACACCTTC.

The V and J genes are TRBV29-1 and TRBJ2-7, with D tentatively TRBD1 or TRBD2 (5 bases each). This CDR3 region has 12 residues. V lost 7 bases, J lost 0 bases, and 10 bases lay in between. Germline V lookup: CDR1 SQVTM, CDR2 ANQGSEA. The CDR3 region is CSAGPSSYEQYF. CDR3 bases: TGCAGCGCGGGACCGAGCTCCTACGAGCAGTACTTC.

This chain links TRBV24-1 with TRBJ2-7; possibly TRBD2 for D (6 bases). CDR3 size: 13 residues. Trimming left V 4 bases short and J 5 bases short, with 11 bases between. Germline CDR1 and CDR2: KGHDR and SFDVKD. The CDR3 nucleotides are TGTGCCACCAGTGAGGGGACTTCCAACGAGCAGTACTTC. Translated: CATSEGTSNEQYF.

The CDR3 spells CASSPQGGIEKLFF. CDR3 sequence (DNA): TGTGCCAGCAGTCCCCAGGGGGGAATTGAAAAACTGTTTTTT. V gene TRBV12-3 or TRBV12-4 combines with J gene TRBJ1-4; 7 nucleotides match TRBD1. The CDR3 runs to 14 residues. With V trimmed by 5 bases and J by 7 bases, 7 bases remained unmatched.

The chain is built from TRBV20-1 and TRBJ2-7; 11 nucleotides align to TRBD2. From germline, CDR1 is DFQATT and CDR2 SNEGSKA (reference sequence). This CDR3 is 12 amino acids long. The CDR3 bases are TGCAGCTCTAGCGGGGGGAAGAACGAGCAGTACTTC. It specifies CSSSGGKNEQYF.

The chain joins TRBV27 to TRBJ1-2, with no clear D. The CDR3 covers 15 residues. Germline V gene sequence: CDR1 MNHEY, CDR2 SMNVEV (reference sequence). Trimming removed 6 bases from V and 0 bases from J, with 14 bases in between. Written as DNA, the CDR3 is TGTGCCAGCAGGACCTTGAACAGAGCTAACTATGGCTACACCTTC. Its translation: CASRTLNRANYGYTF.

The chain recombines TRBV9 with TRBJ1-5; 9 nucleotides agree with TRBD1. Unmatched junction bases numbered 4, after V lost 3 bases and J lost 3 bases. There are 15 residues in the CDR3. CDR1 is SGDLS and CDR2 is YYNGEE in the germline V gene. This CDR3 is CASSGTGAFNQPQHF. In nucleotides, the CDR3 is TGTGCCAGCAGCGGGACAGGGGCGTTCAATCAGCCCCAGCATTTT.

This chain connects TRBV20-1 to TRBJ1-1; D is perhaps TRBD1 (5 bases). The CDR3 spans 13 residues. Between the trimmed V and J ends, which lost 7 bases and 0 bases, there was a span of 12 bases. From germline, CDR1 is DFQATT and CDR2 SNEGSKA (reference sequence). CDR3 nucleotide sequence: TGCAGTGGAGCAGGGCACATGAACACTGAAGCTTTCTTT. This codes for CSGAGHMNTEAFF.

The genes are TRBV7-2 and TRBJ2-7; TRBD1 is a possible D gene (5 bases). V dropped 4 bases and J dropped 4 bases, with 20 bases sitting between them. The CDR3 loop spans 16 amino acids. Germline CDR1 SGHTA, CDR2 FQGNSA. The CDR3 spells CASSSSPGISRYEQYF. The CDR3 DNA is TGTGCCAGCAGCTCAAGCCCAGGGATTTCTCGATACGAGCAGTACTTC. Filled out from reference TRBV7-2 and TRBJ2-7, the complete variable domain reads GAGVSQSPSNKVTEKGKDVELRCDPISGHTALYWYRQSLGQGLEFLIYFQGNSAPDKSGLPSDRFSAERTGGSVSTLTIQRTQQEDSAVYLCASSSSPGISRYEQYFGPGTRLTVT.

The rearrangement links TRBV11-3 to TRBJ1-1, with D possibly TRBD1 on 6 matching bases. Germline-derived CDR1 and CDR2 are SGHNT and YENEEA. V lost 5 bases, J lost 11 bases, and 12 bases lay in between. This CDR3 is built from 11 residues. The CDR3: CASSLQGLAFF. CDR3 DNA: TGTGCCAGCAGCCTACAGGGTCTGGCTTTCTTT.

The rearrangement links TRBV7-6 to TRBJ2-7; 7 nucleotides align to TRBD1. From germline, CDR1 is SGHVS and CDR2 FNYEAQ. Trimming removed 5 bases from V and 6 bases from J; junction bases left unmatched: 7. This CDR3 region has 13 residues. The CDR3 loop reads CASSERTGLEQYF. The CDR3 DNA sequence: TGTGCCAGCAGCGAGCGGACAGGCCTCGAGCAGTACTTC.

A single count supports this clonotype. This chain uses TRBV5-4 with TRBJ2-1; TRBD2 might be the D (6 bases). The V end was cut by 4 bases, the J end by 9 bases, with 11 bases between. Germline CDR1 SGHNT, CDR2 YYREEE (reference sequence). The CDR3 covers 12 residues. CDR3 sequence reads: CASSPVGGEQFF. The CDR3 DNA follows: TGTGCCAGCAGCCCGGTGGGAGGTGAGCAGTTCTTC. Drawing the rest from reference TRBV5-4 and TRBJ2-1, the complete variable domain is ETGVTQSPTHLIKTRGQQVTLRCSSQSGHNTVSWYQQALGQGPQFIFQYYREEENGRGNFPPRFSGLQFPNYSSELNVNALELDDSALYLCASSPVGGEQFFGPGTRLTVL.

The rearrangement uses TRBV9 and TRBJ2-5; D perhaps matches TRBD2 (5 bases). CDR1 is SGDLS, CDR2 YYNGEE, per germline. Trimming cost V 0 bases and J 1 base, with 13 bases left between them. This CDR3 is built from 16 residues. The CDR3 region has the DNA TGTGCCAGCAGCGTAGGATCGACGAGCGGCCAAGAGACCCAGTACTTC. This gives the protein CASSVGSTSGQETQYF. The full variable domain, rest sourced from reference TRBV9 and TRBJ2-5, is DSGVTQTPKHLITATGQRVTLRCSPRSGDLSVYWYQQSLDQGLQFLIQYYNGEERAKGNILERFSAQQFPDLHSELNLSSLELGDSALYFCASSVGSTSGQETQYFGPGTRLLVL.

V is TRBV3-1 and J is TRBJ2-2; 13 bases line up with TRBD2. This CDR3 has 17 residues. The junction had 4 bases not matched to a gene; V was cut back by 3 bases and J by 3 bases. Germline V lookup: CDR1 LGHDT, CDR2 YNNKEL (reference sequence). CDR3 residues: CASSHRTSGSYTGELFF. CDR3 coding DNA: TGTGCCAGCAGCCATCGGACTAGCGGGAGTTACACCGGGGAGCTGTTTTTT.

The chain is built from TRBV7-3 and TRBJ2-4, with D possibly called TRBD1 or TRBD2 (6 bases each). The length of the CDR3 is 15 residues. Germline-derived CDR1 and CDR2 are SGHTA and FQGTGA. The V end was cut by 0 bases, the J end by 5 bases, with 11 bases between. The CDR3 is CASSLTVGGQNIQYF. As DNA, the CDR3 is TGTGCCAGCAGCTTAACTGTTGGGGGGCAAAACATTCAGTACTTC.

This clonotype was seen more than once but under ten times. The chain is built from TRBV5-1 and TRBJ1-5; TRBD1 is a possible D gene (6 bases). Germline V gene sequence: CDR1 SGHRS, CDR2 YFSETQ. With 5 bases removed from V and 3 bases from J, the gap between germline ends came to 15 bases. CDR3 length: 15 amino acids. CDR3 sequence: CASSKDSNPNQPQHF. The CDR3 coding sequence is TGCGCCAGCAGTAAGGACAGTAACCCCAATCAGCCCCAGCATTTT.

The rearrangement joins TRBV20-1 to TRBJ2-1; 9 bases map to TRBD2. Germline V lookup: CDR1 DFQATT, CDR2 SNEGSKA (reference sequence). The V gene end was trimmed by 3 bases and the J gene end by 2 bases; junction bases not matched to a gene: 5. This CDR3 comprises 15 residues. CDR3 nucleotide sequence: TGCAGTGCTAGGTCTCCTAGCGGGACCTACAATGAGCAGTTCTTC. This translates into CSARSPSGTYNEQFF.